Listed below are T cell receptor beta chains from one sample, sequenced in a study of blood T cell repertoires in COVID-19. Sequencing was performed with immunoSEQ multiplex PCR; in TCRdb, only in-frame clones are kept and a portion is missing. Of about 310,000 clones in the sample, around 86% were seen once. The sequenced sample consisted of peripheral blood. These receptors originate from a man aged 45-65 years with active or convalescent COVID-19. Each CDR3 is given with its conserved first and last residue. D genes are given only for firm matches. Only part of the rows carry a size: once, few, many, or a class if the clone is expanded.

>TRBD2|14|TRBV2|TRBJ2-1|.
TGTGCCAGCAGAGGACTAGCGGACTACAATGAGCAGTTCTTC
CASRGLADYNEQFF
>.|16|TRBV3-1/TRBV3-2|TRBJ2-1|.
TGTGCCAGCAGCCATCAGGCTAGCACCTCCTACAATGAGCAGTTCTTC
CASSHQASTSYNEQFF
>TRBD1|15|TRBV18|TRBJ1-3|.
TGTGCCAGCTCACCGGGACAGGGGATTGGAAACACCATATATTTT
CASSPGQGIGNTIYF
>.|13|TRBV10-3|TRBJ1-2|.
TGTGCCATCAGTGAGAGACAAACCTATGGCTACACCTTC
CAISERQTYGYTF
>TRBD1|15|TRBV24-1|TRBJ1-1|.
TGTGCCACCAGTGACCCTAAACAGGGGGGCACTGAAGCTTTCTTT
CATSDPKQGGTEAFF
>.|14|TRBV9|TRBJ1-1|.
TGTGCCAGCAGCGCGGGACAAGCGAACACTGAAGCTTTCTTT
CASSAGQANTEAFF
>TRBD1|14|TRBV7-2|TRBJ1-2|.
TGTGCCAGCAGCCCAGGGGACAGGGGCTATGGCTACACCTTC
CASSPGDRGYGYTF
>TRBD2|14|TRBV30|TRBJ2-5|.
TGTGCCTGGACCCGGGCGGGGGGGATAGAGACCCAGTACTTC
CAWTRAGGIETQYF
>.|13|TRBV7-8|TRBJ1-3|once
TGTGCCAGCAGCCTCGGAGGGGGAAACACCATATATTTT
CASSLGGGNTIYF
>TRBD1|16|TRBV28|TRBJ2-7|.
TGTGCCAGCAGGGCCCCAGACAGGGGGGCATCCTACGAGCAGTACTTC
CASRAPDRGASYEQYF
>TRBD1|15|TRBV5-1|TRBJ2-7|.
TGCGCCAGCACCCTTGGGACAGGGCCGGTCTACGAGCAGTACTTC
CASTLGTGPVYEQYF
>.|16|TRBV4-1|TRBJ2-3|.
TGCGCCAGCAGCCAAGGGCAAGGGAGCATGGGAGATACGCAGTATTTT
CASSQGQGSMGDTQYF
>.|12|TRBV18|TRBJ2-1|.
TGTGCCAGCTCACCAACTCCGCGTGAGCAGTTCTTC
CASSPTPREQFF
>.|17|TRBV9|TRBJ1-2|.
TGTGCCAGCAGCCCCTTATCGGGGCAGCTACTTAGCGGGGGCTACACCTTC
CASSPLSGQLLSGGYTF
>TRBD2|14|TRBV4-1|TRBJ2-7|.
TGCGCCAGCAGCCAAGATGAGCGGGAAGGGGAGCAGTACTTC
CASSQDEREGEQYF
>TRBD2|16|TRBV5-1|TRBJ2-7|.
TGCGCCAGCAGCTTGGATCCTAGCGGGGACACTGGGGAGCAGTACTTC
CASSLDPSGDTGEQYF
>.|13|TRBV9|TRBJ1-2|.
TGTGCCAGCAGCGTAACGGGATTCGATGGCTACACCTTC
CASSVTGFDGYTF
>TRBD1|15|TRBV11-2|TRBJ2-3|.
TGTGCCAGCACCGGGACAGACACTAGCACAGATACGCAGTATTTT
CASTGTDTSTDTQYF
>.|14|TRBV19|TRBJ1-1|.
TGTGCCAGTAGTATCCGGGCAGGGATCACTGAAGCTTTCTTT
CASSIRAGITEAFF
>TRBD2|16|TRBV2|TRBJ2-3|.
TGTGCCAGCAGTGATGGGACTAGCGGTACCTCAGATACGCAGTATTTT
CASSDGTSGTSDTQYF
>.|13|TRBV5-8|TRBJ2-7|.
TGTGCCAGCAGCTTACGTCGGGGATACGAGCAGTACTTC
CASSLRRGYEQYF
>.|15|TRBV5-1|TRBJ2-7|.
TGCGCCAGCAGCTTTGTGGCGGATCTCTCCTACGAGCAGTACTTC
CASSFVADLSYEQYF
>TRBD1|19|TRBV5-1|TRBJ2-2|.
TGCGCCAGTCGGGGGTCGGGACAGGGGATGAGCAAATACACCGGGGAGCTGTTTTTT
CASRGSGQGMSKYTGELFF
>.|13|TRBV6-2/TRBV6-3|TRBJ1-5|few
TGTGCCAGCAGCCAGCCCCCTCGTCAGCCCCAGCATTTT
CASSQPPRQPQHF
>.|16|TRBV7-9|TRBJ1-3|.
TGTGCCAGCAGCTTATGGGGAGCTCTGACTGGAAACACCATATATTTT
CASSLWGALTGNTIYF
>.|12|TRBV19|TRBJ2-1|.
TGTGCCAGTAGTACTAGTTCGAGGGAGCAGTTCTTC
CASSTSSREQFF
>.|14|TRBV3-1/TRBV3-2|TRBJ1-6|few
TGTGCCAGCAGCCACGGACAGAGATCTACACCCCTCCACTTT
CASSHGQRSTPLHF
>TRBD2|16|TRBV28|TRBJ2-3|.
TGTGCCAGCAGTTTATTTAGCGGGAGAAGCACAGATACGCAGTATTTT
CASSLFSGRSTDTQYF
>.|13|TRBV19|TRBJ2-7|.
TGTGCCAGTAGTACGGGAACCCATTACGAGCAGTACTTC
CASSTGTHYEQYF
>TRBD1|18|TRBV28|TRBJ1-1|.
TGTGCCAGCCGCGGGCTCGACAGGGGTCCAATAACGGACACTGAAGCTTTCTTT
CASRGLDRGPITDTEAFF
>TRBD1|15|TRBV5-1|TRBJ1-2|.
TGCGCCAGCAGCCCTCGCCCAGGGGGGAACTATGGCTACACCTTC
CASSPRPGGNYGYTF
>TRBD2|18|TRBV27|TRBJ2-5|.
TGTGCCAGCAGTAGCCCCGGGACTAGGGCACAAATAGGAGAGACCCAGTACTTC
CASSSPGTRAQIGETQYF
>TRBD2|16|TRBV7-6|TRBJ2-3|.
TGTGCCAGCAGCCCCCTTTCGGGAGGAGGCCGCCATACGCAGTATTTT
CASSPLSGGGRHTQYF
>TRBD1|13|TRBV2|TRBJ2-1|few
TGTGCCAGCAGTATCGACAGGGCCGATGAGCAGTTCTTC
CASSIDRADEQFF
>.|13|TRBV2|TRBJ2-1|.
TGTGCCAGCAGTGAGACAGAGTTAAATGAGCAGTTCTTC
CASSETELNEQFF
>.|16|TRBV5-1|TRBJ2-5|.
TGCGCCAGCAGCTTGGGGGTCAACAGGATCCAAGAGACCCAGTACTTC
CASSLGVNRIQETQYF